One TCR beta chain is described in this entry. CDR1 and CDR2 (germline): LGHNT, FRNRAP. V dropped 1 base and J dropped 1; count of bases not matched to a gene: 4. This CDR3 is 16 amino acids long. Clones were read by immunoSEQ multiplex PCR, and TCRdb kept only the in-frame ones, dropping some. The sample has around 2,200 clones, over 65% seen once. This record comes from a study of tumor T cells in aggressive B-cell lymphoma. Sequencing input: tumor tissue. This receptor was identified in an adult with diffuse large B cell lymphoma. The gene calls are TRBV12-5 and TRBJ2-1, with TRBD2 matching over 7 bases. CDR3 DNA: TGTGCTAGTGGTTTGGATTGGGGGGGGTCCTACAATGAGCAGTTCTTC. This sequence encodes CASGLDWGGSYNEQFF.